The next 24 T cell receptor beta chains were all read from a single sample in a study of regulatory T cells in long-lasting Graves disease. Sample time point: persistent/refractory GD, antithyroid drugs over 5 years with positive TRAb. With RNA extracted from PBMCs as input, the TCR library was made. In building TCR beta libraries, iRepertoire HTBI primers were used together with Arm-PCR of CDR3 regions. TCRdb itself ran the multiplex PCR reads through MiXCR, one entry per CDR3 protein. Among some 370,000 distinct CDR3 sequences listed, approximately 23% were seen once. The sample consisted of peripheral blood mononuclear cells (PBMCs), taken when the disease was refractory, from a patient treated with antithyroid drugs. Receptor source: a woman aged 40 to 50 with Graves disease.

This clonotype was picked up a small number of times. The genes are TRBV24-1 and TRBJ2-7; tentative D call: TRBD2 (6 bases). The germline V gene encodes CDR1 KGHDR and CDR2 SFDVKD. V lost 5 bases and J lost 2, with 12 bases in between. The CDR3 covers 14 residues. Written as DNA, the CDR3 is TGTGCCACCAGTGTTGCGGGATTGACCTACGAGCAGTACTTC. Translating gives CATSVAGLTYEQYF.

This clonotype was seen only a few times. The J gene is TRBJ1-6, the V gene TRBV9; unclear D gene. The CDR3 totals 16 residues. The V gene lost 2 bases and the J gene lost 1 base, with 10 bases spanning the gap. The germline V gene encodes CDR1 SGDLS and CDR2 YYNGEE. The chain's CDR3 is CASSVSRESYNSPLHF. The CDR3 region has the DNA TGTGCCAGCAGCGTTAGCCGGGAATCCTATAATTCACCCCTCCACTTT.

The chain is built from TRBV11-2 and TRBJ2-1; weak D call: TRBD2 (6 bases). The germline gives CDR1 SGHAT, CDR2 FQNNGV. CDR3 length equals 18 residues. Trimming cost V 1 base and J 1 base, with 17 bases left between them. The CDR3 reads CASSLALLAYTSYNEQFF. The CDR3 nucleotides are TGTGCCAGCAGCTTAGCACTTCTAGCGTACACTTCCTACAATGAGCAGTTCTTC.

This chain uses TRBV6-1 with TRBJ2-7; 7 positions agree with TRBD2. The CDR3 consists of 14 residues. Trimming cost V 4 bases and J 1 base; bases outside gene matches: 4. Germline CDR1 is MNHNS and CDR2 is SASEGT. CDR3 coding DNA: TGTGCCAGCAGTGCCCGGCGGGGGTCCTACGAGCAGTACTTC. This encodes CASSARRGSYEQYF.

The V gene is TRBV5-1, the J gene TRBJ1-6; a weak D match, TRBD1 (5 bases). CDR1 SGHRS and CDR2 YFSETQ come from the germline V gene. Trimming took 0 bases from V and 8 from J, leaving 9 bases between them. This CDR3 has 14 residues. The CDR3, as DNA: TGCGCCAGCAGCTTGGATCAGGGTCATTCACCCCTCCACTTT. It yields the protein CASSLDQGHSPLHF.

This clonotype was counted many times. V gene TRBV5-1 combines with J gene TRBJ1-1; 9 bases match TRBD1. Trimming took 5 bases from V and 4 from J; bases not matched to a gene: 15. CDR3 length equals 17 residues. The V gene's germline CDR1 is SGHRS and CDR2 YFSETQ. CDR3 sequence reads: CASSRGTGCPWGTEAFF. The CDR3, as DNA: TGCGCCAGCAGTCGGGGGACAGGGTGCCCTTGGGGCACTGAAGCTTTCTTT.

CDR3 amino acids: CASSYRLFPRRTGNGYTF. Written as DNA, the CDR3 is TGTGCCAGCAGCTACCGCTTATTCCCCCGACGGACAGGGAATGGCTACACCTTC. This chain uses TRBV7-9 with TRBJ1-2, with 8 bases that match TRBD1. This CDR3 comprises 18 residues. The germline CDR1 and CDR2 sequences are SEHNR and FQNEAQ (reference sequence). V lost 4 bases to trimming and J lost 6 bases; unmatched junction nucleotides: 19.

This chain connects TRBV7-9 to TRBJ2-7, with D possibly matching TRBD2 (5 bases). CDR3 size: 16 residues. CDR1 is SEHNR and CDR2 is FQNEAQ in the germline V gene (reference sequence). Trimming removed 1 base from V and 5 bases from J, with 18 bases in between. Here the CDR3 reads CASSLGVRGGFDEQYF. Written as DNA, the CDR3 is TGTGCCAGCAGCTTAGGAGTACGAGGAGGTTTCGACGAGCAGTACTTC. Looking up the rest from reference TRBV7-9 and TRBJ2-7 gives the full variable domain: DTGVSQNPRHKITKRGQNVTFRCDPISEHNRLYWYRQTLGQGPEFLTYFQNEAQLEKSRLLSDRFSAERPKGSFSTLEIQRTEQGDSAMYLCASSLGVRGGFDEQYFGPGTRLTVT.

About this clonotype: This could be a read error, since a much larger clone is one nucleotide away. The conserved closing phenylalanine or tryptophan is absent in this CDR3, likely reflecting a read error. The rearrangement joins TRBV2 to TRBJ2-7, with a weak D call TRBD2 (6 bases). Trimming left V 10 bases short and J 2 bases short, with 15 bases between. CDR1 is SNHLY and CDR2 is FYNNEI in the germline V gene. The CDR3 sequence is 13 residues long. CDR3 region: CAKRRAFTYEQYL. In DNA, the CDR3 is TGTGCCAAGAGGAGGGCCTTCACCTACGAGCAGTACCTC.

In its sample, this clonotype was seen many times. The V call is TRBV28, the J call TRBJ2-5; D gene ambiguous. Between the trimmed V and J ends, which lost 8 bases and 5 bases, there was a span of 15 bases. The CDR3 has 13 amino acids. Germline CDR1 MDHEN, CDR2 SYDVKM. The CDR3 is CASGVEAPETQYF. CDR3 DNA sequence: TGTGCCAGCGGGGTCGAGGCCCCCGAGACCCAGTACTTC. Using reference TRBV28 and TRBJ2-5 for the parts outside the CDR3, the full variable domain is DVKVTQSSRYLVKRTGEKVFLECVQDMDHENMFWYRQDPGLGLRLIYFSYDVKMKEKGDIPEGYSVSREKKERFSLILESASTNQTSMYLCASGVEAPETQYFGPGTRLLVL.

The chain recombines TRBV7-9 with TRBJ2-7; TRBD2 might be the D (6 bases). In germline, CDR1 is SEHNR, CDR2 FQNEAQ (reference sequence). Trimming left V 4 bases short and J 3 bases short, with 13 bases between. The CDR3 has 14 residues. CDR3 protein: CASSSGTLFYEQYF. The CDR3 nucleotides read TGTGCCAGCAGCTCCGGGACTCTATTCTACGAGCAGTACTTC.

This clonotype has ten or more counts. This chain connects TRBV28 to TRBJ2-7, with 14 positions matching TRBD2. This CDR3 has 18 residues. CDR1 is MDHEN and CDR2 is SYDVKM in the germline V gene. J gave up 1 base and V 5 bases, and 10 bases lay outside the gene matches. CDR3 sequence reads: CASSPRVGTSGSSYEQYF. CDR3 DNA sequence: TGTGCCAGCAGTCCAAGGGTTGGGACTAGCGGGAGTTCCTACGAGCAGTACTTC.

This clonotype was seen ten or more times. The chain joins TRBV28 to TRBJ2-5; D is unresolved. V was shortened by 4 bases and J by 5 bases, with 8 bases between the two germline ends. The CDR3 is 12 amino acids. Looked up from germline, CDR1 is MDHEN and CDR2 is SYDVKM. CDR3 DNA sequence: TGTGCCAGCAGTTCCGGGCGGGAGACCCAGTACTTC. It specifies CASSSGRETQYF.

The V and J genes are TRBV5-1 and TRBJ2-2; the D gene could be TRBD1 or TRBD2 (5 bases each). The CDR3 sequence is 15 residues long. V lost 2 bases and J 4 bases, leaving 12 bases between the germline ends. In germline, CDR1 is SGHRS, CDR2 YFSETQ. CDR3 in amino acids: CASSLTGTITGELFF. In DNA, the CDR3 is TGCGCCAGCAGCTTAACCGGGACGATCACCGGGGAGCTGTTTTTT. Supplemented by reference TRBV5-1 and TRBJ2-2, the full variable domain reads KAGVTQTPRYLIKTRGQQVTLSCSPISGHRSVSWYQQTPGQGLQFLFEYFSETQRNKGNFPGRFSGRQFSNSRSEMNVSTLELGDSALYLCASSLTGTITGELFFGEGSRLTVL.

V and J are TRBV6-1 and TRBJ2-2; TRBD1 matches 11 bases. Germline V gene sequence: CDR1 MNHNS, CDR2 SASEGT. With V trimmed by 7 bases and J by 4 bases, 5 bases remained unmatched. This CDR3 has 15 amino acids. CDR3 amino acids: CASTGTGGGTGELFF. As DNA, the CDR3 is TGTGCCAGCACAGGGACAGGGGGTGGCACCGGGGAGCTGTTTTTT.

This clonotype was detected many times. The CDR3 nucleotides read TGTGCCAGCACTGACAGGGGTTCAGATGGCTACACCTTC. Its protein is CASTDRGSDGYTF. This sequence joins TRBV6-1 and TRBJ1-2; 8 bases fit TRBD1. The CDR3 consists of 13 residues. Per the germline V gene, CDR1 is MNHNS and CDR2 is SASEGT. The ends lost 7 bases at V and 6 bases at J; junction bases unmatched: 7.

This clonotype was recorded many times. The gene calls are TRBV5-1 and TRBJ1-1, with no clear D. Trimming stripped 3 bases from V and 1 base from J, with 7 bases between. This CDR3 region has 13 residues. Germline CDR1 and CDR2: SGHRS and YFSETQ. CDR3 residues: CASSSVGNTEAFF. CDR3 DNA sequence: TGCGCCAGCAGCTCCGTCGGGAACACTGAAGCTTTCTTT.

The V and J genes are TRBV3-1 and TRBJ2-2; TRBD2 is a possible D gene (6 bases). The CDR3 is 12 residues long. Per the germline V gene, CDR1 is LGHDT and CDR2 is YNNKEL (reference sequence). The V gene lost 3 bases and the J gene lost 10 bases, with 9 bases spanning the gap. The CDR3 spells CASSQRGTELFF. The CDR3 DNA follows: TGTGCCAGCAGCCAGCGGGGTACGGAGCTGTTTTTT.

This chain uses TRBV7-3 with TRBJ2-6; TRBD1 is a possible D gene (5 bases). V was trimmed by 2 bases and J by 1 base, leaving 12 bases between them. CDR3 length: 17 residues. Per the germline V gene, CDR1 is SGHTA and CDR2 is FQGTGA. CDR3 sequence reads: CASSLAGAMSGANVLTF. The CDR3 nucleotides read TGTGCCAGCAGCTTAGCTGGGGCAATGTCTGGGGCCAACGTCCTGACTTTC.

This clonotype appeared many times. The chain combines TRBV6-5 with TRBJ2-7, with TRBD1 identical over 8 bases. V dropped 2 bases and J dropped 5; count of bases not matched to a gene: 5. Germline V lookup: CDR1 MNHEY, CDR2 SVGAGI. This CDR3 has 14 residues. In DNA form, the CDR3 reads TGTGCCAGCAGTTACATCAGGGGGCAAGACGAGCAGTACTTC. Its translation: CASSYIRGQDEQYF.

This clonotype was counted ten times or more. The CDR3: CSVIMGNQPQHF. The CDR3 nucleotides read TGCAGCGTCATCATGGGCAATCAGCCCCAGCATTTT. V gene TRBV29-1 combines with J gene TRBJ1-5, with D uncertain. Germline V gives CDR1 SQVTM, CDR2 ANQGSEA. Deletions cut 6 bases from V and 2 bases from J, with 8 bases between. The CDR3 contains 12 residues.

This clonotype was seen more than once but under ten times. The V gene is TRBV20-1, the J gene TRBJ2-1, with 7 bases matching TRBD2. This CDR3 has 13 residues. Germline lookup yields CDR1 DFQATT and CDR2 SNEGSKA (reference sequence). Trimming cost V 2 bases and J 6 bases; bases outside gene matches: 4. DNA of the CDR3: TGCAGTGCTAGAACTAGCGCCGTCAATGAGCAGTTCTTC. It codes for CSARTSAVNEQFF.

The V and J genes are TRBV11-2 and TRBJ2-7; D gene unclear. With 0 bases removed from V and 6 bases from J, the gap between germline ends came to 12 bases. This CDR3 has 14 amino acids. Germline loops: CDR1 SGHAT, CDR2 FQNNGV. The DNA for the CDR3 is TGTGCCAGCAGCTTAGAGGCCACTTGGGGCGAGCAGTACTTC. Amino acid sequence: CASSLEATWGEQYF. The full variable domain, its missing parts supplied by reference TRBV11-2 and TRBJ2-7, is EAGVAQSPRYKIIEKRQSVAFWCNPISGHATLYWYQQILGQGPKLLIQFQNNGVVDDSQLPKDRFSAERLKGVDSTLKIQPAKLEDSAVYLCASSLEATWGEQYFGPGTRLTVT.

V is TRBV5-1 and J is TRBJ2-6, with a weak D call TRBD1 (6 bases). V was trimmed by 3 bases and J by 5 bases, leaving 15 bases between them. The CDR3 is 16 amino acids. Per the germline V gene, CDR1 is SGHRS and CDR2 is YFSETQ. This CDR3 is CASSWEQGLWANVLTF. The DNA of the CDR3 is TGCGCCAGCAGCTGGGAACAGGGCCTCTGGGCCAACGTCCTGACTTTC.